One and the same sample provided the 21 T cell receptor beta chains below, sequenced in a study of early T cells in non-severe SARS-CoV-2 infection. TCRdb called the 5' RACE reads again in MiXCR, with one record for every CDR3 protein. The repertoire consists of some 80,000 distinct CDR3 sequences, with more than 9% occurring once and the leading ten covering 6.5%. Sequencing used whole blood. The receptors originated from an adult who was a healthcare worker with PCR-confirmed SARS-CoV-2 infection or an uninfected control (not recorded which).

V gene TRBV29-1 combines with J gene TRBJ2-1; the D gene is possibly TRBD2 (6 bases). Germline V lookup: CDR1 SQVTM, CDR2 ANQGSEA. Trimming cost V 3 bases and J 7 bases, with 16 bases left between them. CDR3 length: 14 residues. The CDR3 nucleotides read TGCAGCGTTGATCAAGGCGGGATTGGGAATGAGCAGTTCTTC. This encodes CSVDQGGIGNEQFF.

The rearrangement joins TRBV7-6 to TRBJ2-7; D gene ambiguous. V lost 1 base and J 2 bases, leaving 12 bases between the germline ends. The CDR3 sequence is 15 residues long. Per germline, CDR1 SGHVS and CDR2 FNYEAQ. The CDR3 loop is CASSLGGDGTYEQYF. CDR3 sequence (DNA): TGTGCCAGCAGCTTAGGTGGAGACGGAACCTACGAGCAGTACTTC.

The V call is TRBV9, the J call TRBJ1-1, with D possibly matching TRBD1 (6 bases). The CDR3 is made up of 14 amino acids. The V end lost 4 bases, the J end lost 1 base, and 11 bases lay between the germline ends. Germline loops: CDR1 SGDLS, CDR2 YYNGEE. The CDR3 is CASSPRTENTEAFF. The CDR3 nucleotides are TGTGCCAGCAGCCCCCGGACAGAGAACACTGAAGCTTTCTTT.

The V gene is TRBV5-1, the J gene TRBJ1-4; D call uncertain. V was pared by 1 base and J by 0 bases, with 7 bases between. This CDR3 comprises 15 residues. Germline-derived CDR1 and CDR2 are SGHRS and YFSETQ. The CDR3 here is CASSLSPATNEKLFF. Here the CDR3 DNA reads TGCGCCAGCAGCTTGTCGCCCGCAACTAATGAAAAACTGTTTTTT.

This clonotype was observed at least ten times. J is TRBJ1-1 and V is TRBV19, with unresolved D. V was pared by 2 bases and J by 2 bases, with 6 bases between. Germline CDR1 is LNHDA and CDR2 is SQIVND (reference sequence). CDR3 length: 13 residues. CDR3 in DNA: TGTGCCAGTAGTATAAACGTAAACACTGAAGCTTTCTTT. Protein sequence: CASSINVNTEAFF. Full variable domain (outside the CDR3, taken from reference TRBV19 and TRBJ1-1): DGGITQSPKYLFRKEGQNVTLSCEQNLNHDAMYWYRQDPGQGLRLIYYSQIVNDFQKGDIAEGYSVSREKKESFPLTVTSAQKNPTAFYLCASSINVNTEAFFGQGTRLTVV.

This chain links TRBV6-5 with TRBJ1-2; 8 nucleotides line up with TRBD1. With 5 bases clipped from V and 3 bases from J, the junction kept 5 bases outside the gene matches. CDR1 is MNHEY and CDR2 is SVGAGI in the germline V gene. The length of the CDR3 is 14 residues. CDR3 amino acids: CASSTRTGYYGYTF. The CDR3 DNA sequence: TGTGCCAGCAGTACCCGGACAGGGTACTATGGCTACACCTTC.

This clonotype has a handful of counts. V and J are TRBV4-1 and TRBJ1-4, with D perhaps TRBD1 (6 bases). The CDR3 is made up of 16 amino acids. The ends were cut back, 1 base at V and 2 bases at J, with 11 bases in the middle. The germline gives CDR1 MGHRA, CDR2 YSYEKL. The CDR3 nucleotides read TGCGCCAGCAGCCAAGGCCAGGGGACTACTAATGAAAAACTGTTTTTT. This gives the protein CASSQGQGTTNEKLFF.

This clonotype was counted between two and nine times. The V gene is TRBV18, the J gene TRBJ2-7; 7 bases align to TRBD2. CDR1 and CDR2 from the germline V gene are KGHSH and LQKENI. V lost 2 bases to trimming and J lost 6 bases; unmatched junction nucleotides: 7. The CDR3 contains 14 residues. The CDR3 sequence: CASSPGTIIGEQYF. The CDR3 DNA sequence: TGTGCCAGCTCACCAGGGACTATCATTGGCGAGCAGTACTTC.

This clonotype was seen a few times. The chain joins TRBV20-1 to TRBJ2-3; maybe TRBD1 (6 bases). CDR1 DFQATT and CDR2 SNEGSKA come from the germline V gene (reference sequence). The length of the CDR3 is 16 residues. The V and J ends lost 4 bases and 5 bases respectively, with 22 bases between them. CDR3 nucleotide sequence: TGCAGTGCTACCGACCGCAAGGCTCCCAGGGGAGATACGCAGTATTTT. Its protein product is CSATDRKAPRGDTQYF.

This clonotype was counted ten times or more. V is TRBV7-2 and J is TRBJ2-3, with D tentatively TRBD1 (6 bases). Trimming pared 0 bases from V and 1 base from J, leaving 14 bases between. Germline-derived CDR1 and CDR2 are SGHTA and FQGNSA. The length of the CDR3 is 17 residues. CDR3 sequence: CASSLALSGVGTDTQYF. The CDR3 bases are TGTGCCAGCAGCTTAGCGCTTTCAGGGGTTGGCACAGATACGCAGTATTTT.

The CDR3: CASSSSGTQNGYF. CDR3 nucleotides: TGCGCCAGCAGCTCGAGCGGGACCCAAAACGGGTACTTC. The chain joins TRBV5-1 to TRBJ2-7; 7 bases align to TRBD2. Losses at the gene ends were 3 bases for V and 12 bases for J; bases not matched to a gene: 12. The CDR3 is 13 residues long. Per germline, CDR1 SGHRS and CDR2 YFSETQ.

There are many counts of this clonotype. In DNA, the CDR3 is TGTGCCAGCGGCTACCCGACAGGTGGCACAGATACGCAGTATTTT. Encoded protein: CASGYPTGGTDTQYF. The genes are TRBV2 and TRBJ2-3; a weak D match, TRBD1 (6 bases). The V gene's germline CDR1 is SNHLY and CDR2 FYNNEI. Deletions cut 8 bases from V and 1 base from J, with 16 bases between. This CDR3 comprises 15 residues.

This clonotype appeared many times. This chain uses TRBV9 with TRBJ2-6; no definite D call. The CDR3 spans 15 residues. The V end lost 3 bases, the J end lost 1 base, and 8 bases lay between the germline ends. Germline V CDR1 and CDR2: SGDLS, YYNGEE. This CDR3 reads CASSGEESGANVLTF. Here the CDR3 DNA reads TGTGCCAGCAGCGGCGAAGAGTCTGGGGCCAACGTCCTGACTTTC.

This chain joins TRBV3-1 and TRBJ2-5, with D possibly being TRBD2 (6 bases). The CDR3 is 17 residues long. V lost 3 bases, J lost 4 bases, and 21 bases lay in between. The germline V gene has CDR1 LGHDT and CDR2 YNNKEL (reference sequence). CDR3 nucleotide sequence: TGTGCCAGCAGCCACCATGGAGCGACTAGTGCTCGAGAGACCCAGTACTTC. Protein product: CASSHHGATSARETQYF.

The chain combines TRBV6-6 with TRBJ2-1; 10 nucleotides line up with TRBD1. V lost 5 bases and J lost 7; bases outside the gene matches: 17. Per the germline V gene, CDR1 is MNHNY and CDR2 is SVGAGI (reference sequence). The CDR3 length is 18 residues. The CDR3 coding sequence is TGTGCCAGCAGTCGAGTCGCGTCGGGACAGGGGCTAGGGAATGAGCAGTTCTTC. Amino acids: CASSRVASGQGLGNEQFF.

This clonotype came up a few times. The CDR3 coding sequence is TGCGCCAGCAGCTCCACTGTACAGGCCCTTGAAGCTTTCTTT. Translated: CASSSTVQALEAFF. This chain links TRBV5-1 with TRBJ1-1, with D possibly matching TRBD1 (5 bases). The germline V gene has CDR1 SGHRS and CDR2 YFSETQ. Trimming took 3 bases from V and 7 from J, leaving 16 bases between them. The CDR3 contains 14 residues.

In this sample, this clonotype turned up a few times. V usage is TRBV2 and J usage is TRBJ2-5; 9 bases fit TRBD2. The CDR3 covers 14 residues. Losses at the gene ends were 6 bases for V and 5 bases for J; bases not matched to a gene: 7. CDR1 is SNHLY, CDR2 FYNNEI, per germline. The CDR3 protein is CASSGQSGRETQYF. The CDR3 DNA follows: TGTGCCAGCAGCGGCCAGAGCGGGAGGGAGACCCAGTACTTC.

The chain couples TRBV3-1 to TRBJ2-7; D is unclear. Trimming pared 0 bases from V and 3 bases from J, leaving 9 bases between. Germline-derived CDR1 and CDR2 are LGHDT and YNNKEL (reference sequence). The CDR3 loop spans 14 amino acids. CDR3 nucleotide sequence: TGTGCCAGCAGCCAAGATCGATACGGCTACGAGCAGTACTTC. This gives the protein CASSQDRYGYEQYF.

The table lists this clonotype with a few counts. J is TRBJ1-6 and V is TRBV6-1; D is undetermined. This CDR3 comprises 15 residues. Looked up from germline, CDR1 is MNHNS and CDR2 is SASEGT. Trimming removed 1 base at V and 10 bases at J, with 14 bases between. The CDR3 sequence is CASSEGTTMGSPLHF. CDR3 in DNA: TGTGCCAGCAGTGAAGGGACCACCATGGGGTCACCCCTCCACTTT.

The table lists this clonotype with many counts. CDR3 nucleotide sequence: TGCGCCAGCAGCCAAGTGGGCCGGGAAGACACTGAAGCTTTCTTT. This codes for CASSQVGREDTEAFF. The chain has TRBV4-1 and TRBJ1-1, with no clear D. Germline CDR1 is MGHRA and CDR2 is YSYEKL. The CDR3 has 15 residues. Trimming left V 1 base short and J 3 bases short, with 12 bases between.

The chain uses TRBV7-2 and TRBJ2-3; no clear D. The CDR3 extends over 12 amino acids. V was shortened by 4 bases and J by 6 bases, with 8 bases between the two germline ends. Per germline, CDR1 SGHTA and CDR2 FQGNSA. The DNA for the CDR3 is TGTGCCAGCAGCTCGGACGGTGATACGCAGTATTTT. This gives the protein CASSSDGDTQYF.